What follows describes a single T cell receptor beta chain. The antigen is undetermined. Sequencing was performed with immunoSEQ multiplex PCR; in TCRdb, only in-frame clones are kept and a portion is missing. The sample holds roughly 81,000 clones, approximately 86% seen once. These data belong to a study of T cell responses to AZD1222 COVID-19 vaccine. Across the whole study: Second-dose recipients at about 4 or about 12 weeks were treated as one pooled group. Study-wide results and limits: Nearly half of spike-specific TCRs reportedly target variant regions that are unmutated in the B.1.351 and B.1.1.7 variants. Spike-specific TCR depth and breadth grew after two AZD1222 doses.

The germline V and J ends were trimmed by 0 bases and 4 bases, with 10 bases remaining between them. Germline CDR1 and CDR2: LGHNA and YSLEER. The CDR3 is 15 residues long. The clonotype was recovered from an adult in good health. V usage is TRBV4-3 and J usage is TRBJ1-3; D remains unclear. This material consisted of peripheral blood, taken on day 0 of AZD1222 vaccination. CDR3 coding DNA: TGCGCCAGCAGCCAAGATGGAACATACGGAAACACCATATATTTT. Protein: CASSQDGTYGNTIYF.